Below, 14 T cell receptor beta chains from the same sample are listed, as sequenced in a study of cytomegalovirus exposure and HLA in healthy donors. The PCR had 60 Vbeta and 13 Jbeta primers. Clones were read by immunoSEQ multiplex PCR, and TCRdb kept only the in-frame ones, dropping some. This table holds around 88,000 clones, roughly 80% found once. Specimen: PBMCs. All receptors derive from a man aged 50-59 years in good health and CMV-seropositive.

The chain recombines TRBV27 with TRBJ2-1, with TRBD1 matching 8 bases. After removal of 6 bases from V and 9 bases from J, the junction contained 10 bases not matched to a gene. The length of the CDR3 is 14 residues. CDR1 and CDR2 from the germline V gene are MNHEY and SMNVEV (reference sequence). CDR3 amino acids: CASSPRRTGTEQFF. CDR3 nucleotide sequence: TGTGCCAGCAGCCCCCGGAGGACAGGGACTGAGCAGTTCTTC.

The rearrangement joins TRBV6-1 to TRBJ1-1, with 9 bases matching TRBD1. The germline V gene encodes CDR1 MNHNS and CDR2 SASEGT. This CDR3 is built from 14 residues. Unmatched junction bases numbered 6, after V lost 5 bases and J lost 5 bases. Here the CDR3 DNA reads TGTGCCAGCAGTCCGGGACAGGGTAGGACTGAAGCTTTCTTT. Translating it yields CASSPGQGRTEAFF.

This chain joins TRBV19 and TRBJ1-2; possibly TRBD1 for D (5 bases). The CDR3 runs to 16 residues. Deletions cut 4 bases from V and 8 bases from J, with 23 bases between. Germline V gene data show CDR1 as LNHDA and CDR2 as SQIVND (reference sequence). The CDR3 DNA reads TGTGCCAGTAGTACAACCCGGAGGGCAGAGTCAGGGGGCTACACCTTC. Its translation: CASSTTRRAESGGYTF.

The CDR3 sequence: CASSLAATTYEQYF. CDR3 in DNA: TGTGCCAGCAGTTTAGCGGCAACGACCTACGAGCAGTACTTC. The chain couples TRBV28 to TRBJ2-7; no firm D call. Per the germline V gene, CDR1 is MDHEN and CDR2 is SYDVKM. This CDR3 contains 14 residues. The ends were cut back, 2 bases at V and 2 bases at J, with 10 bases in the middle.

This chain links TRBV2 with TRBJ1-2; 7 nucleotides line up with TRBD1. The germline V gene encodes CDR1 SNHLY and CDR2 FYNNEI. Germline trimming cut 6 bases from V and 5 bases from J; bases unmatched to any gene: 3. The CDR3 is made up of 12 amino acids. The CDR3 DNA reads as TGTGCCAGCAGCGGACAGGCTTATGGCTACACCTTC. Its translation: CASSGQAYGYTF.

The chain couples TRBV28 to TRBJ2-1; D perhaps matches TRBD1 (6 bases). This CDR3 spans 15 amino acids. V shed 7 bases and J shed 0 bases, with 13 bases lying between them. Per the germline V gene, CDR1 is MDHEN and CDR2 is SYDVKM. CDR3 DNA sequence: TGTGCCAGCACCCTGGACAGTCGCTCCTACAATGAGCAGTTCTTC. Translation gives CASTLDSRSYNEQFF.

The chain links TRBV19 to TRBJ1-3, with 7 bases aligning to TRBD1. With V trimmed by 5 bases and J by 2 bases, 6 bases remained unmatched. Germline V gene sequence: CDR1 LNHDA, CDR2 SQIVND (reference sequence). CDR3 size: 15 residues. The CDR3 spells CASSSDRVAGNTIYF. CDR3 coding DNA: TGTGCCAGTAGTTCCGACAGGGTGGCTGGAAACACCATATATTTT.

The rearrangement uses TRBV11-2 and TRBJ1-2, with 8 bases aligning to TRBD1. The CDR3 spans 17 residues. Losses at the gene ends were 2 bases for V and 4 bases for J; bases not matched to a gene: 12. The germline gives CDR1 SGHAT, CDR2 FQNNGV. CDR3 sequence reads: CASSLTGTGGVVYGYTF. DNA of the CDR3: TGTGCCAGCAGCTTAACTGGGACAGGCGGAGTTGTCTATGGCTACACCTTC.

This clone appeared a few times. The chain recombines TRBV5-6 with TRBJ1-3, with D unresolved. CDR3 length: 14 amino acids. Germline CDR1 reads SGHDT; CDR2 reads YYEEEE. Trimming took off 0 bases at V and 2 bases at J, with 6 bases between the two ends. In DNA form, the CDR3 reads TGTGCCAGCAGCTTGGCCGGGGCTGGAAACACCATATATTTT. This sequence encodes CASSLAGAGNTIYF.

Regarding this clone: Other DNA sequences within the sample encode an identical CDR3. The V call is TRBV11-2, the J call TRBJ1-1; D call uncertain. CDR3 size: 13 residues. CDR1 and CDR2 from the germline V gene are SGHAT and FQNNGV. The V and J ends lost 1 base and 3 bases respectively, with 6 bases between them. The CDR3 protein is CASSLVPDTEAFF. The DNA of the CDR3 is TGTGCCAGCAGCTTAGTGCCAGACACTGAAGCTTTCTTT.

The CDR3 nucleotides are TGTGCCAGTAGTAAGGGGGCTAGCGGGGGCCAAGAGACCCAGTACTTC. Its translation: CASSKGASGGQETQYF. V is TRBV19 and J is TRBJ2-5; 10 bases align to TRBD2. Germline V lookup: CDR1 LNHDA, CDR2 SQIVND (reference sequence). V was clipped by 4 bases and J by 1 base; unmatched bases: 6. This CDR3 has 16 amino acids.

The chain uses TRBV7-9 and TRBJ1-2; D remains unclear. The CDR3 consists of 11 residues. Trimming removed 4 bases from V and 3 bases from J, with 3 bases in between. CDR1 and CDR2 (germline): SEHNR, FQNEAQ (reference sequence). The CDR3 sequence: CASSSDYGYTF. Here the CDR3 DNA reads TGTGCCAGCAGCTCGGACTATGGCTACACCTTC.

The chain couples TRBV30 to TRBJ1-1; D is uncertain. CDR3 length: 13 residues. Per the germline V gene, CDR1 is GTSNPN and CDR2 is SVGIG (reference sequence). V was pared by 0 bases and J by 5 bases, with 10 bases between. In DNA, the CDR3 is TGTGCCTGGAGTGTAACAGCTGGGACTGAAGCTTTCTTT. Residues: CAWSVTAGTEAFF.

This clone was seen only a few times. The chain recombines TRBV6-6 with TRBJ1-1; D gene ambiguous. CDR3 length: 12 amino acids. CDR1 is MNHNY, CDR2 SVGAGI, per germline (reference sequence). Trimming cost V 0 bases and J 7 bases, with 6 bases left between them. The CDR3 loop reads CASSYSGGEAFF. In DNA form, the CDR3 reads TGTGCCAGCAGTTACTCTGGCGGTGAAGCTTTCTTT.